The 8 T cell receptor beta chains below were found in one sample sequenced in a study of cytomegalovirus exposure and HLA in healthy donors. Sequencing was performed with immunoSEQ multiplex PCR; in TCRdb, only in-frame clones are kept and a portion is missing. The sample has about 150,000 clones, just over 85% seen once. Sequencing used PBMCs. These receptors all come from a human donor in good health.

A note on this clone: At the DNA level, this CDR3 is encoded by other sequences in the same sample as well. V usage is TRBV9 and J usage is TRBJ2-5; D gene uncertain. CDR1 SGDLS and CDR2 YYNGEE come from the germline V gene. V was clipped by 0 bases and J by 5 bases, with 5 bases between them. This CDR3 comprises 12 residues. The CDR3 sequence: CASSVGEETQYF. The CDR3 DNA reads as TGTGCCAGCAGCGTAGGAGAGGAGACCCAGTACTTC.

The CDR3 DNA reads TGCGCCAGCAGCTTTAGCCGGCCAGGGATGGAGACCCAGTACTTC. Residues: CASSFSRPGMETQYF. This rearrangement joins TRBV5-1 to TRBJ2-5, with D perhaps TRBD1 (5 bases). V shed 2 bases and J shed 5 bases, with 16 bases lying between them. CDR1 is SGHRS and CDR2 is YFSETQ in the germline V gene. The CDR3 consists of 15 residues. The full variable domain, with the rest looked up from reference TRBV5-1 and TRBJ2-5, is KAGVTQTPRYLIKTRGQQVTLSCSPISGHRSVSWYQQTPGQGLQFLFEYFSETQRNKGNFPGRFSGRQFSNSRSEMNVSTLELGDSALYLCASSFSRPGMETQYFGPGTRLLVL.

The chain has TRBV19 and TRBJ2-7; D perhaps matches TRBD2 (6 bases). Germline CDR1 LNHDA, CDR2 SQIVND (reference sequence). CDR3 length equals 14 residues. V lost 5 bases, J lost 6 bases, and 17 bases lay in between. DNA of the CDR3: TGTGCCAGTAGTCTCGGGACTGTGGCCTCCGAGCAGTACTTC. As protein: CASSLGTVASEQYF.

This chain uses TRBV28 with TRBJ2-2; a possible D gene is TRBD2 (6 bases). The V gene lost 4 bases and the J gene lost 6 bases, with 15 bases spanning the gap. Germline V CDR1 and CDR2: MDHEN, SYDVKM. The CDR3 has 15 amino acids. The CDR3 DNA sequence: TGTGCCAGCAGTTCGAGCGGGCCCCTGGCCGGGGAGCTGTTTTTT. Encoded protein: CASSSSGPLAGELFF.

V and J are TRBV18 and TRBJ1-4; 8 bases are shared with TRBD1. CDR1 is KGHSH and CDR2 is LQKENI in the germline V gene. This CDR3 is built from 14 residues. The junction had 6 bases not matched to a gene; V was cut back by 6 bases and J by 6 bases. The CDR3 sequence: CASSWTGRDEKLFF. CDR3 DNA: TGTGCCAGCTCGTGGACAGGGCGCGATGAAAAACTGTTTTTT.

In DNA, the CDR3 is TGTGCCAGCAGCGTTACAGGGGTCCCTAACACCGGGGAGCTGTTTTTT. This translates into CASSVTGVPNTGELFF. The chain joins TRBV7-2 to TRBJ2-2; 7 bases map to TRBD1. The germline CDR1 and CDR2 sequences are SGHTA and FQGNSA. This CDR3 is built from 16 residues. Germline trimming cut 5 bases from V and 2 bases from J; bases unmatched to any gene: 8. Combining the CDR3 with reference TRBV7-2 and TRBJ2-2 gives the whole variable domain GAGVSQSPSNKVTEKGKDVELRCDPISGHTALYWYRQSLGQGLEFLIYFQGNSAPDKSGLPSDRFSAERTGGSVSTLTIQRTQQEDSAVYLCASSVTGVPNTGELFFGEGSRLTVL.

The rearrangement joins TRBV18 to TRBJ1-3, with 7 bases lining up with TRBD1. Germline trimming cut 2 bases from V and 0 bases from J; bases unmatched to any gene: 1. CDR1 KGHSH and CDR2 LQKENI come from the germline V gene. The CDR3 is 15 residues long. The DNA for the CDR3 is TGTGCCAGCTCACCAGGGACAGCCTCTGGAAACACCATATATTTT. This encodes CASSPGTASGNTIYF.

V and J are TRBV5-6 and TRBJ1-2, with 9 bases lining up with TRBD1. CDR1 and CDR2 from the germline V gene are SGHDT and YYEEEE. Trimming at V came to 4 bases and at J to 5 bases, leaving 12 bases not matched to a gene. This CDR3 has 16 residues. The DNA of the CDR3 is TGTGCCAGCAGCCTGACTGGGACAGGGTCTTCTTATGGCTACACCTTC. Translated, it gives CASSLTGTGSSYGYTF.